The next 2 T cell receptor beta chains were all read from a single sample in a study of shared clonotypes between healthy human individuals. Method: immunoSEQ multiplex PCR; TCRdb's copy keeps in-frame clones and lacks some. The repertoire holds under 2,500,000 clones, with approximately 96% as singletons. Source material: naive CD4+ T cells sorted from blood. Indicated subset: CD45RA+ positively selected. The source of these receptors is a man aged 18 to 29 in good health.

The chain has TRBV4-2 and TRBJ2-3, with D possibly matching TRBD1 (6 bases). Germline V gives CDR1 LGHNA, CDR2 YNFKEQ. There are 14 residues in the CDR3. Trimming left V 4 bases short and J 2 bases short, with 10 bases between. The DNA for the CDR3 is TGTGCCAGCAGCCTCGACAGGATCACAGATACGCAGTATTTT. As protein: CASSLDRITDTQYF.

The rearrangement links TRBV5-1 to TRBJ1-1; D call uncertain. The CDR3 is 13 amino acids. Germline assignment: CDR1 SGHRS and CDR2 YFSETQ. Deletions cut 0 bases from V and 4 bases from J, with 7 bases between. CDR3 loop: CASSLDSSTEAFF. CDR3 in DNA: TGCGCCAGCAGCTTGGACAGTAGCACTGAAGCTTTCTTT.